Each of the 28 T cell receptor beta chains below was sequenced from the same sample in a study of cytomegalovirus exposure and HLA in healthy donors. Vbeta (60) and Jbeta (13) primers were used in the PCR. The method was immunoSEQ multiplex PCR; TCRdb's version includes in-frame clones alone and lacks a portion of them. Of 150,000 to 200,000 clones in the sample, approximately 80% were seen once. What was sequenced was PBMCs. The receptors shown here come from a man aged 18 to 30 in good health and CMV-seronegative.

CDR3 loop: CASSDASGGNNEQFF. DNA for the CDR3: TGTGCCAGCAGTGACGCTAGCGGGGGGAACAATGAGCAGTTCTTC. The chain combines TRBV6-4 with TRBJ2-1, with 11 bases aligning to TRBD2. The CDR3 runs 15 residues. Germline V CDR1 and CDR2: MRHNA, SNTAGT. Trimming cost V 2 bases and J 5 bases; bases outside gene matches: 2.

This clone was detected only a few times. The chain uses TRBV27 and TRBJ2-2; maybe TRBD1 (6 bases). Trimming cost V 4 bases and J 6 bases, with 6 bases left between them. Germline V gene data show CDR1 as MNHEY and CDR2 as SMNVEV (reference sequence). The CDR3 covers 12 residues. In DNA form, the CDR3 reads TGTGCCAGCAGTTACAGGGCCGGGGAGCTGTTTTTT. Amino acids: CASSYRAGELFF.

This chain links TRBV5-6 with TRBJ1-1, with 9 bases that match TRBD1. CDR1 is SGHDT, CDR2 YYEEEE, per germline. The CDR3 sequence is 14 residues long. J lost 0 bases, V lost 5 bases, and 2 bases had no gene match. The CDR3 sequence: CASRWTGVNTEAFF. DNA of the CDR3: TGTGCCAGCAGGTGGACAGGGGTGAACACTGAAGCTTTCTTT.

The chain is built from TRBV28 and TRBJ2-2; 8 positions agree with TRBD1. Trimming at V came to 6 bases and at J to 4 bases, leaving 10 bases not matched to a gene. The CDR3 consists of 16 residues. The V gene's germline CDR1 is MDHEN and CDR2 SYDVKM. The CDR3 here is CASSTGAGGFTGELFF. The CDR3, as DNA: TGTGCCAGCAGCACCGGGGCAGGGGGCTTCACCGGGGAGCTGTTTTTT.

This clone has a single count. V is TRBV6-5 and J is TRBJ2-3, with 11 bases that match TRBD2. In germline, CDR1 is MNHEY, CDR2 SVGAGI. The CDR3 has 14 residues. Losses at the gene ends were 10 bases for V and 7 bases for J; bases not matched to a gene: 10. CDR3 nucleotides: TGTGCCACCCATAGCGGGGGGGCTAGAAATACGCAGTATTTT. Its translation: CATHSGGARNTQYF.

The rearrangement joins TRBV19 to TRBJ2-1, with D perhaps matching TRBD2 (7 bases). Looked up from germline, CDR1 is LNHDA and CDR2 is SQIVND (reference sequence). This CDR3 comprises 14 residues. Between the trimmed V and J ends, which lost 10 bases and 8 bases, there was a span of 21 bases. For the CDR3, the DNA is TGTGCCACCAGAGATGGGGGGGCCGGGGATGAGCAGTTCTTC. This gives the protein CATRDGGAGDEQFF.

The chain links TRBV7-2 to TRBJ2-2; unclear D gene. V was clipped by 5 bases and J by 0 bases, with 13 bases between them. This CDR3 comprises 16 residues. In germline, CDR1 is SGHTA, CDR2 FQGNSA. CDR3 DNA sequence: TGTGCCAGCAGCCCCCGCAGCGTAACGAACACCGGGGAGCTGTTTTTT. Its protein product is CASSPRSVTNTGELFF.

The chain links TRBV5-1 to TRBJ2-7, with 10 nucleotides matching TRBD2. V was pared by 4 bases and J by 0 bases, with 7 bases of the junction left unmatched. The germline CDR1 and CDR2 sequences are SGHRS and YFSETQ. This CDR3 has 16 residues. Here the CDR3 DNA reads TGCGCCAGCAGCATAGACCCTAGCGGGAGCTCCTACGAGCAGTACTTC. Encoded protein: CASSIDPSGSSYEQYF.

The rearrangement uses TRBV6-5 and TRBJ2-4; maybe TRBD1 (6 bases). V was pared by 8 bases and J by 3 bases, with 14 bases between. Looked up from germline, CDR1 is MNHEY and CDR2 is SVGAGI. The CDR3 runs to 14 residues. The CDR3 sequence: CASATGFGKNIQYF. CDR3 sequence (DNA): TGTGCCAGCGCCACAGGGTTCGGCAAAAACATTCAGTACTTC.

This clone was recorded once. This rearrangement joins TRBV30 to TRBJ2-1, with 13 bases matching TRBD2. The trim removed 0 bases at V and 4 bases at J, leaving 3 bases unmatched. The CDR3 is 16 residues long. Germline V CDR1 and CDR2: GTSNPN, SVGIG (reference sequence). CDR3 nucleotides: TGTGCCTGGAGTGTACTAGCGGGGGGGGTATACAATGAGCAGTTCTTC. Encoded protein: CAWSVLAGGVYNEQFF.

This clone was counted once. This chain joins TRBV18 and TRBJ2-7, with D perhaps TRBD2 (7 bases). The CDR3 sequence is 16 residues long. V was cut by 6 bases and J by 0 bases, with 18 bases left in between. The germline CDR1 and CDR2 sequences are KGHSH and LQKENI. CDR3 loop: CASSPGAGALSYEQYF. As DNA, the CDR3 is TGTGCCAGCTCCCCTGGGGCGGGGGCGCTCTCCTACGAGCAGTACTTC.

The sample holds a few counts of this clone. V usage is TRBV9 and J usage is TRBJ2-1; D possibly corresponds to TRBD2 (6 bases). The germline V gene has CDR1 SGDLS and CDR2 YYNGEE. The V end was cut by 0 bases, the J end by 9 bases, with 16 bases between. This CDR3 has 15 residues. The CDR3 DNA follows: TGTGCCAGCAGCGTAGTCGGGAGTGACCCGGGTGAGCAGTTCTTC. Its translation: CASSVVGSDPGEQFF.

This clone appeared a few times. The chain couples TRBV6-4 to TRBJ1-1, with 8 bases that match TRBD1. The CDR3 has 14 amino acids. V was clipped by 5 bases and J by 3 bases; unmatched bases: 5. CDR1 and CDR2 (germline): MRHNA, SNTAGT. The CDR3 reads CASSRGQDHTEAFF. In nucleotides, the CDR3 is TGTGCCAGCAGTCGGGGACAGGATCACACTGAAGCTTTCTTT.

The chain links TRBV5-1 to TRBJ2-3; possible D gene TRBD1, 6 bases. The CDR3 is 12 amino acids. Germline lookup yields CDR1 SGHRS and CDR2 YFSETQ. V gave up 7 bases and J gave up 6 bases, with 12 bases separating them. The CDR3 here is CASRLDRDTQYF. CDR3 DNA: TGCGCCAGCCGACTCGACAGGGATACGCAGTATTTT.

In DNA, the CDR3 is TGTGCCAGCAGTGAAGGGTTAGCGGGTTACAATGAGCAGTTCTTC. Translating it yields CASSEGLAGYNEQFF. The rearrangement links TRBV2 to TRBJ2-1; TRBD2 matches at 7 bases. The V and J ends lost 1 base and 4 bases, in that order; junction bases with no gene match: 4. Germline lookup yields CDR1 SNHLY and CDR2 FYNNEI. This CDR3 is 15 amino acids long.

The J gene is TRBJ2-1, the V gene TRBV4-1, with 8 bases that match TRBD2. The V and J ends lost 4 bases and 0 bases, in that order; junction bases with no gene match: 17. CDR1 MGHRA and CDR2 YSYEKL come from the germline V gene. The CDR3 is 20 amino acids. The CDR3 loop reads CASSPLLAGGPSSSYNEQFF. In DNA form, the CDR3 reads TGCGCCAGCAGCCCCCTCCTTGCGGGAGGTCCCTCAAGCTCCTACAATGAGCAGTTCTTC.

The chain recombines TRBV6-4 with TRBJ2-1; 11 bases line up with TRBD2. In germline, CDR1 is MRHNA, CDR2 SNTAGT. There are 18 residues in the CDR3. V gave up 6 bases and J gave up 2 bases; unmatched junction bases: 12. CDR3 loop: CASREPYLAGGPYNEQFF. CDR3 DNA sequence: TGTGCCAGCAGGGAACCCTACCTAGCGGGAGGCCCCTACAATGAGCAGTTCTTC.

The V gene is TRBV27, the J gene TRBJ1-3; the D gene is possibly TRBD1 (6 bases). Germline CDR1 is MNHEY and CDR2 is SMNVEV (reference sequence). V was pared by 6 bases and J by 8 bases, with 17 bases between. CDR3 length: 14 residues. The CDR3 loop reads CASSPGGGADTIYF. CDR3 DNA: TGTGCCAGCAGCCCCGGAGGGGGGGCTGACACCATATATTTT.

The genes are TRBV5-4 and TRBJ1-1, with unresolved D. Trimming pared 0 bases from V and 4 bases from J, leaving 10 bases between. The CDR3 spans 14 residues. Germline V lookup: CDR1 SGHNT, CDR2 YYREEE (reference sequence). CDR3 nucleotides: TGTGCCAGCAGCTTGGTCCTGGAGGGCACTGAAGCTTTCTTT. Amino acids: CASSLVLEGTEAFF.

The chain has TRBV19 and TRBJ1-3; D remains ambiguous. The CDR3 spans 11 residues. The germline V gene has CDR1 LNHDA and CDR2 SQIVND (reference sequence). Trimming removed 7 bases from V and 3 bases from J, with 4 bases in between. The CDR3 coding sequence is TGTGCCAGTACCTATGGAAACACCATATATTTT. It yields the protein CASTYGNTIYF.

V usage is TRBV28 and J usage is TRBJ2-7, with D perhaps TRBD1 (6 bases). The CDR3 covers 12 residues. Trimming left V 6 bases short and J 4 bases short, with 10 bases between. The germline gives CDR1 MDHEN, CDR2 SYDVKM. The CDR3 nucleotides are TGTGCCAGCAGCCCAGGGGTGTACGAGCAGTACTTC. It encodes CASSPGVYEQYF.

The chain couples TRBV5-1 to TRBJ1-2; D may be TRBD1 (6 bases). The germline CDR1 and CDR2 sequences are SGHRS and YFSETQ. CDR3 length: 14 residues. With 3 bases removed from V and 8 bases from J, the gap between germline ends came to 17 bases. CDR3: CASSSTTGSGGYTF. As DNA, the CDR3 is TGCGCCAGCAGCTCCACTACAGGGTCGGGAGGCTACACCTTC.

The genes are TRBV27 and TRBJ2-1; D is perhaps TRBD1 (5 bases). V lost 6 bases and J lost 8, with 17 bases in between. The CDR3 length is 14 residues. Germline CDR1 reads MNHEY; CDR2 reads SMNVEV (reference sequence). Here the CDR3 reads CASSPDWGHHEQFF. The CDR3 DNA follows: TGTGCCAGCAGCCCCGACTGGGGCCACCATGAGCAGTTCTTC.

The CDR3 is CASSPRGVDTQYF. Here the CDR3 DNA reads TGTGCCAGCTCACCCCGGGGAGTGGATACGCAGTATTTT. The V and J genes are TRBV18 and TRBJ2-3; the D gene is possibly TRBD2 (5 bases). V lost 3 bases and J 6 bases, leaving 10 bases between the germline ends. The length of the CDR3 is 13 residues. Germline V lookup: CDR1 KGHSH, CDR2 LQKENI.

The chain recombines TRBV4-1 with TRBJ1-1, with D possibly being TRBD1 (6 bases). The CDR3 sequence is 15 residues long. Trimming stripped 4 bases from V and 4 bases from J, with 16 bases between. Germline loops: CDR1 MGHRA, CDR2 YSYEKL. Here the CDR3 DNA reads TGCGCCAGCAGCCTTGACGGACAGTCTAGCACTGAAGCTTTCTTT. Protein product: CASSLDGQSSTEAFF.

The table lists this clone with a count of one. The CDR3 coding sequence is TGCGCCAGCAGCTTGGGGTACCGGGAGGGCCGATTGGGAGCCAAAAACATTCAGTACTTC. It codes for CASSLGYREGRLGAKNIQYF. The chain carries TRBV5-1 and TRBJ2-4; TRBD2 aligns across 8 bases. Trimming at V came to 0 bases and at J to 0 bases, leaving 14 bases not matched to a gene. CDR3 length: 20 residues. Per the germline V gene, CDR1 is SGHRS and CDR2 is YFSETQ.

The chain has TRBV27 and TRBJ1-2, with 12 bases aligning to TRBD1. CDR3 length: 14 residues. In germline, CDR1 is MNHEY, CDR2 SMNVEV (reference sequence). With V trimmed by 5 bases and J by 8 bases, 6 bases remained unmatched. The CDR3 nucleotides read TGTGCCAGCAGTCAACGGGACAGGGGGCGAGGCTACACCTTC. As protein: CASSQRDRGRGYTF.

V is TRBV6-5 and J is TRBJ2-7; a possible D gene is TRBD2 (7 bases). This CDR3 comprises 11 residues. Germline CDR1 is MNHEY and CDR2 is SVGAGI. V shed 5 bases and J shed 6 bases, with 8 bases lying between them. CDR3 protein: CASSRGAEQYF. CDR3 nucleotides: TGTGCCAGCAGTCGGGGGGCCGAGCAGTACTTC.